This T cell receptor beta chain came from a study of blood T cells in healthy people across ages. Turning to this clonotype: No antigen is known for it.

No fewer than 6 million PBMCs went into each sample. The study, taken as a whole, reports: The unsorted PBMCs prevented any conclusive comparison of naive versus antigen-experienced cells.

The CDR3 consists of 14 residues. V lost 0 bases and J lost 5; bases outside the gene matches: 1. The germline V gene has CDR1 LGHNA and CDR2 YSLEER. Sample-barcoded 5' priming and a J-beta primer mix drove a second PCR of 7 to 11 cycles. TCRdb processed the 5' RACE reads anew with MiXCR; each CDR3 protein has one entry. The table includes 600,000 or so distinct CDR3 sequences, around 48% detected once. This receptor was identified in a man older than 75 in good health. The sequencing input was blood. The chain links TRBV4-3 to TRBJ2-1, with TRBD1 identical over 7 bases. Written as DNA, the CDR3 is TGCGCCAGCAGCCAAGAGGGACAGCACAATGAGCAGTTCTTC. This sequence encodes CASSQEGQHNEQFF.